This T cell receptor beta chain originates from a study of OX40 agonist ivuxolimab in advanced cancers. General study results and limits: Dose levels from 0.1 to 3.0 mg/kg saw CD4+ and CD8+ blood T cells expand clonally by week 6.

In the case of this clone: The antigen remains unidentified.

The germline V and J ends were trimmed by 0 bases and 9 bases, with 21 bases remaining between them. This CDR3 is 17 amino acids long. CDR1 is SEHNR, CDR2 FQNEAQ, per germline (reference sequence). The method was immunoSEQ multiplex PCR; TCRdb's version includes in-frame clones alone and lacks a portion of them. The sample holds some 44,000 clones, roughly nine tenths seen once. The clonotype was recovered from an adult with an advanced solid tumor such as melanoma, head and neck, liver or kidney cancer. The rearrangement joins TRBV7-9 to TRBJ2-1; TRBD2 might be the D (7 bases). Sequences were derived from CD4+ or CD8+ T cells sorted from blood, sampled in a trial of the OX40 agonist ivuxolimab. Written as DNA, the CDR3 is TGTGCCAGCAGCTTAGCGATAGGGGGACTACCGGACGCTGAGCAGTTCTTC. Amino acid sequence: CASSLAIGGLPDAEQFF.